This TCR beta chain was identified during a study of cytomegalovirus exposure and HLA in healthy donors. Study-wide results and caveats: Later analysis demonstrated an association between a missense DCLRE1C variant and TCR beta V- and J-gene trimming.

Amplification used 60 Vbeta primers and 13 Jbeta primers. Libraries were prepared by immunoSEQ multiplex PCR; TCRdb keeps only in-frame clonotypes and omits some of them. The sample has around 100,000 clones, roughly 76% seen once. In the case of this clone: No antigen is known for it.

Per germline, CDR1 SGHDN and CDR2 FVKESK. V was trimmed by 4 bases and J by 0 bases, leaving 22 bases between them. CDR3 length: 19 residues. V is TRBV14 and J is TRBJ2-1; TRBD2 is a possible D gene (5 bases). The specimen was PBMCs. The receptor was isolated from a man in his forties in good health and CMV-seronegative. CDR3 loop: CASSPRPMGGLSSYNEQFF. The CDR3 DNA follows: TGTGCCAGCAGCCCGCGACCGATGGGCGGGTTGAGCTCCTACAATGAGCAGTTCTTC.